This is a list of T cell receptor beta chains from one sample in a study of blood T cell repertoires in COVID-19. Measured with immunoSEQ multiplex PCR; TCRdb has only the in-frame clones, and not every one. This sample has approximately 190,000 clones; roughly 87% occur once, and the top ten carry around 7.8%. The material sequenced was peripheral blood. The receptors shown here come from a woman aged 60 to 75 with COVID-19, enrolled during active disease. The CDR3 runs from the conserved cysteine through the conserved F or W. The D gene is left open where the match is weak. Some rows have no size entry. The others give once, few or many, or a class for an expanded clone.

size: once; V: TRBV2; D: -; J: TRBJ1-1; CDR3: CASSMNSNTEAFF; DNA: TGTGCCAGCAGTATGAACTCGAACACTGAAGCTTTCTTT
size: medium-sized; V: TRBV15; D: -; J: TRBJ1-3; CDR3: CATSSFLSGNTIYF; DNA: TGTGCCACCAGCAGTTTCCTCTCTGGAAACACCATATATTTT
size: -; V: TRBV5-1; D: -; J: TRBJ1-2; CDR3: CASSLVADYGYTF; DNA: TGCGCCAGCAGCTTGGTGGCAGACTATGGCTACACCTTC
size: -; V: TRBV11-2; D: TRBD2; J: TRBJ2-1; CDR3: CASSPGLAGSSYNEQFF; DNA: TGTGCCAGCAGCCCGGGACTAGCGGGAAGCTCCTACAATGAGCAGTTCTTC
size: -; V: TRBV2; D: TRBD2; J: TRBJ2-5; CDR3: CASSPRGGAGETQYF; DNA: TGTGCCAGCAGTCCCCGCGGGGGGGCCGGGGAGACCCAGTACTTC
size: once; V: TRBV6-2/TRBV6-3; D: -; J: TRBJ2-1; CDR3: CASSPLLVAPHEQFF; DNA: TGTGCCAGCAGCCCCCTTCTGGTAGCACCCCATGAGCAGTTCTTC
size: -; V: TRBV6-1; D: TRBD1; J: TRBJ1-1; CDR3: CASGATGIWDTEAFF; DNA: TGTGCCAGCGGTGCGACAGGGATTTGGGACACTGAAGCTTTCTTT
size: -; V: TRBV5-6; D: -; J: TRBJ2-1; CDR3: CASSLGLRALDEQFF; DNA: TGTGCCAGCAGCTTGGGATTACGAGCGTTAGATGAGCAGTTCTTC
size: -; V: TRBV11-2; D: TRBD1; J: TRBJ1-5; CDR3: CASSLRGTSNQPQHF; DNA: TGTGCCAGCAGCCTCAGGGGGACGTCGAATCAGCCCCAGCATTTT
size: -; V: TRBV7-2; D: TRBD2; J: TRBJ2-5; CDR3: CASSWGMGLAGGRETQYF; DNA: TGTGCCAGCAGCTGGGGGATGGGACTAGCGGGAGGGCGAGAGACCCAGTACTTC
size: -; V: TRBV10-3; D: TRBD1; J: TRBJ2-7; CDR3: CAISSTGNDEQYF; DNA: TGTGCCATCAGTTCGACAGGGAACGACGAGCAGTACTTC
size: -; V: TRBV18; D: -; J: TRBJ2-3; CDR3: CASSPRGSSTDTQYF; DNA: TGTGCCAGCTCACCCAGGGGTTCTAGCACAGATACGCAGTATTTT
size: -; V: TRBV5-1; D: -; J: TRBJ1-1; CDR3: CASSLEVPEGTEAFF; DNA: TGCGCCAGCAGCTTGGAAGTTCCCGAGGGCACTGAAGCTTTCTTT
size: -; V: TRBV19; D: -; J: TRBJ1-1; CDR3: CASSNTVNTEAFF; DNA: TGTGCCAGTAGTAACACAGTGAACACTGAAGCTTTCTTT
size: -; V: TRBV7-9; D: TRBD1; J: TRBJ1-2; CDR3: CASMTGAINYGYTF; DNA: TGTGCCAGCATGACAGGGGCTATTAACTATGGCTACACCTTC
size: -; V: TRBV30; D: -; J: TRBJ2-7; CDR3: CAWGPSSYEQYF; DNA: TGTGCCTGGGGGCCTAGCTCCTACGAGCAGTACTTC
size: -; V: TRBV15; D: -; J: TRBJ1-2; CDR3: CATSRDRVYGYTF; DNA: TGTGCCACCAGCAGAGATCGCGTATATGGCTACACCTTC
size: -; V: TRBV11-2; D: -; J: TRBJ2-6; CDR3: CASSPRTFAPGANVLTF; DNA: TGTGCCAGCAGCCCTAGGACATTCGCCCCTGGGGCCAACGTCCTGACTTTC
size: -; V: TRBV6-5; D: TRBD1; J: TRBJ1-4; CDR3: CATGTNEKLFF; DNA: TGTGCGACAGGGACAAATGAAAAACTGTTTTTT
size: -; V: TRBV19; D: -; J: TRBJ1-2; CDR3: CASSAQGISYGYTF; DNA: TGTGCCAGTAGCGCACAGGGAATCTCCTATGGCTACACCTTC
size: -; V: TRBV11-3; D: TRBD2; J: TRBJ2-3; CDR3: CASSLDPLRAGDPDTQYF; DNA: TGTGCCAGCAGCTTAGATCCCCTTCGAGCGGGGGACCCAGATACGCAGTATTTT
size: -; V: TRBV5-6; D: -; J: TRBJ2-3; CDR3: CASSLGTETDTQYF; DNA: TGTGCCAGCAGCTTGGGGACAGAAACAGATACGCAGTATTTT
size: -; V: TRBV2; D: TRBD1; J: TRBJ1-1; CDR3: CASRGDRGGVNTEAFF; DNA: TGTGCCAGCAGGGGGGACAGGGGAGGTGTGAACACTGAAGCTTTCTTT
size: once; V: TRBV6-6; D: -; J: TRBJ2-5; CDR3: CASSPLGLDMGETQYF; DNA: TGTGCCAGCAGTCCCCTGGGACTTGACATGGGCGAGACCCAGTACTTC
size: -; V: TRBV18; D: -; J: TRBJ1-4; CDR3: CASSPRDTPSGELFF; DNA: TGTGCCAGCTCACCCCGGGACACGCCGTCTGGTGAACTGTTTTTT
size: -; V: TRBV3-1/TRBV3-2; D: TRBD2; J: TRBJ2-3; CDR3: CASSPGLGGGAIDTQYF; DNA: TGTGCCAGCAGCCCAGGATTGGGCGGGGGGGCCATAGATACGCAGTATTTT
size: -; V: TRBV5-4; D: TRBD2; J: TRBJ2-5; CDR3: CASSLDGGGETQYF; DNA: TGTGCCAGCAGCTTGGACGGGGGGGGAGAGACCCAGTACTTC
size: -; V: TRBV5-1; D: TRBD2; J: TRBJ2-5; CDR3: CASSLRLAGGPQETQYF; DNA: TGCGCCAGCAGCTTGCGACTAGCGGGGGGGCCCCAGGAGACCCAGTACTTC